A selection of T cell receptor beta chains follows, all from one sample in a study of control samples from healthy donors and cancer patients. TCRdb's copy holds only in-frame clones and misses some; the assay was immunoSEQ multiplex PCR. The sample carries around 100,000 clones, about 90% recorded once. Sequenced sample: blood. These TCRs come from a man between 25 and 39 years old in good health. CDR3s include the opening cysteine and the closing phenylalanine or tryptophan. The D gene is left open where the match is weak. Size is stated for part of the rows, as once, few or many counts, or as a class when the clone is expanded.

TRBV19	TRBJ2-7	15	NA	NA	TGTGCCAGTAGTAAAGAGCGAACACAATCCTACGAGCAGTACTTC	CASSKERTQSYEQYF
TRBV28	TRBJ2-1	16	once	TRBD2	TGTGCCAGCAGTCTTAGCGGGAGGGTGAAGTACAATGAGCAGTTCTTC	CASSLSGRVKYNEQFF
TRBV9	TRBJ2-3	14	NA	TRBD2	TGTGCCAGCAGCGTAGGCTCTAGCGGGAGCTCGCAGTATTTT	CASSVGSSGSSQYF
TRBV3-1/TRBV3-2	TRBJ1-6	14	NA	NA	TGTGCCAGCAGCCAAGCGGGCAGAACTTCACCCCTCCACTTT	CASSQAGRTSPLHF
TRBV12-3/TRBV12-4	TRBJ1-1	11	NA	NA	TGTGCCAGCAGTTTGAGGGGGGTTGCTTTCTTT	CASSLRGVAFF
TRBV3-1/TRBV3-2	TRBJ2-6	13	NA	NA	TGTGCCAGCGACCTAAGGGGGGCCAACGTCCTGACTTTC	CASDLRGANVLTF
TRBV6-5	TRBJ2-3	11	NA	NA	TGTGCCAGCGGTTTATCCAATACGCAGTATTTT	CASGLSNTQYF
TRBV5-1	TRBJ1-6	13	few	NA	TGCGCCAGCAGCCTACGAGAGGGGACACCCCTCCACTTT	CASSLREGTPLHF
TRBV9	TRBJ1-6	17	NA	NA	TGTGCCAGCAGCGTAGATGAACAGCCTCTTGCCGATTCACCCCTCCACTTT	CASSVDEQPLADSPLHF
TRBV7-7	TRBJ1-1	13	NA	NA	TGTGCCAGCAGCGCGGACCTGAACACTGAAGCTTTCTTT	CASSADLNTEAFF
TRBV28	TRBJ1-5	15	NA	NA	TGTGCCAGCAAAGGGGCCGGGGGGTCCCATCAGCCCCAGCATTTT	CASKGAGGSHQPQHF
TRBV6-5	TRBJ1-1	14	NA	TRBD1	TGTGCCAGCGGCCGGACAGGGGATAGCACTGAAGCTTTCTTT	CASGRTGDSTEAFF
TRBV5-5	TRBJ1-2	13	NA	NA	TGTGCCAGCAGCTTGCCAGGGGATAGAGGCTACACCTTC	CASSLPGDRGYTF
TRBV6-5	TRBJ2-7	13	NA	TRBD1	TGTGCCAGCAGCCGGGACAGGGGCCACGAGCAGTACTTC	CASSRDRGHEQYF
TRBV3-1/TRBV3-2	TRBJ2-2	12	NA	NA	TGTGCCAGCAGCCAGCCGACCGGGGAGCTGTTTTTT	CASSQPTGELFF
TRBV9	TRBJ2-3	16	NA	NA	TGTGCCAGCAGCGTAGTAGACGGGAGTGGCGCAGATACGCAGTATTTT	CASSVVDGSGADTQYF
TRBV19	TRBJ2-1	15	NA	NA	TGTGCCAGTAGGTTTGGATCGGAAAACTACAATGAGCAGTTCTTC	CASRFGSENYNEQFF
TRBV5-6	TRBJ1-6	13	NA	NA	TGTGCCAGCAGCTTGGTTCCCAATTCACCCCTCCACTTT	CASSLVPNSPLHF
TRBV5-6	TRBJ1-5	14	NA	NA	TGTGCCAGCAGCTTGGGACGCTTGGGCCAGCCCCAGCATTTT	CASSLGRLGQPQHF
TRBV24-1	TRBJ2-7	16	NA	TRBD2	TGTGCCACCAGTGACTCCGGACTAGCGGGAGGGAACGAGCAGTACTTC	CATSDSGLAGGNEQYF
TRBV6-2/TRBV6-3	TRBJ1-5	13	NA	NA	TGTGCCAGCAGTTATCTGCTCAATCAGCCCCAGCATTTT	CASSYLLNQPQHF
TRBV10-2	TRBJ2-1	13	NA	NA	TGCGCCAGCAGTGAGTTTATCTACAATGAGCAGTTCTTC	CASSEFIYNEQFF
TRBV27	TRBJ2-1	14	NA	NA	TGTGCCAGCAGTCCCCGGTCAGCCTACAATGAGCAGTTCTTC	CASSPRSAYNEQFF
TRBV11-2	TRBJ2-5	17	NA	TRBD2	TGTGCCAGCAGCTTAGATCGGCTAGCGGGAAAGGAAGAGACCCAGTACTTC	CASSLDRLAGKEETQYF
TRBV2	TRBJ1-5	13	few	NA	TGTGCCAGCAACGTGATAAGCAATCAGCCCCAGCATTTT	CASNVISNQPQHF
TRBV7-2	TRBJ2-7	12	few	NA	TGTGCCAGCAGCTTAGTCCCCCACGAGCAGTACTTC	CASSLVPHEQYF
TRBV6-5	TRBJ2-1	13	few	NA	TGTGCCAGCAGTACCGGTTGGTACAATGAGCAGTTCTTC	CASSTGWYNEQFF
TRBV5-1	TRBJ2-7	15	few	NA	TGCGCCAGCACCCTGGGGAGTTCCCGAACCTACGAGCAGTACTTC	CASTLGSSRTYEQYF
TRBV7-9	TRBJ2-7	17	NA	TRBD2	TGTGCCAGCAGCTTATCTCGGGGGACTAGCGGGTATTACGAGCAGTACTTC	CASSLSRGTSGYYEQYF
TRBV7-9	TRBJ1-2	17	NA	NA	TGTGCCAGCAGCCCCCCCGGGACGGAGCCTACTAACTATGGCTACACCTTC	CASSPPGTEPTNYGYTF
TRBV11-2	TRBJ2-1	14	NA	TRBD2	TGTGCCAGCAGCTTCCGGGAGGGCCCCCATGAGCAGTTCTTC	CASSFREGPHEQFF
TRBV30	TRBJ1-4	14	NA	TRBD1	TGTGCCTGGAGTCCAGGAGGGGGCAGTGAAAAACTGTTTTTT	CAWSPGGGSEKLFF
TRBV30	TRBJ2-1	15	NA	NA	TGTGCCTGGAGGGCGGGACAGAGCTCCTACAATGAGCAGTTCTTC	CAWRAGQSSYNEQFF
TRBV18	TRBJ1-3	17	NA	NA	TGTGCCAGCTCACCACGGTCCAGGGACAACTCTGGAAACACCATATATTTT	CASSPRSRDNSGNTIYF
TRBV9	TRBJ1-4	15	NA	NA	TGTGCCAGCAGCGTAGCTGGTCGGGGGAGTGAAAAACTGTTTTTT	CASSVAGRGSEKLFF
TRBV28	TRBJ2-3	14	NA	NA	TGTGCCAGCAAGCGAGGGCTTTTGACAGATACGCAGTATTTT	CASKRGLLTDTQYF
TRBV2	TRBJ2-7	12	few	NA	TGTGCCAGCTCGAGGAAGGGTTACGAGCAGTACTTC	CASSRKGYEQYF
TRBV18	TRBJ2-1	16	once	TRBD1	TGTGCCAGCTCACCACCGACGGGACAGGGCTTCAATGAGCAGTTCTTC	CASSPPTGQGFNEQFF
TRBV11-2	TRBJ2-3	19	NA	NA	TGTGCCAGCAGCTTAGTAGGGGATTTGGGGGCGGCTAGCACAGATACGCAGTATTTT	CASSLVGDLGAASTDTQYF
TRBV18	TRBJ2-7	16	once	TRBD2	TGTGCCAGCTCACCCCCGATAGCGGGAGGGCTGTACGAGCAGTACTTC	CASSPPIAGGLYEQYF
TRBV5-1	TRBJ2-7	13	NA	NA	TGCGCCAGCAGCGGGTGGGGGGCGGACGAGCAGTACTTC	CASSGWGADEQYF
TRBV7-3	TRBJ2-2	15	NA	NA	TGTGCCAGCAGCTTATTCAGGGCCCCGACCGGGGAGCTGTTTTTT	CASSLFRAPTGELFF
TRBV28	TRBJ2-7	16	NA	TRBD1	TGTGCCAGCAGCGGGGGACAGGGTACGATTTCCTACGAGCAGTACTTC	CASSGGQGTISYEQYF
TRBV12-3/TRBV12-4	TRBJ1-1	13	NA	NA	TGTGCCAGCAGTTTATTTGGTCGGACTGAAGCTTTCTTT	CASSLFGRTEAFF
TRBV12-3/TRBV12-4	TRBJ2-5	13	NA	NA	TGTGCCAGCAGTTTTGGGGTTTGGGAGACCCAGTACTTC	CASSFGVWETQYF
TRBV14	TRBJ2-7	14	NA	NA	TGTGCCAGCAGCCAAGACGCTCTCTCCTACGAGCAGTACTTC	CASSQDALSYEQYF
TRBV4-3	TRBJ2-7	15	NA	NA	TGCGCCAGCAGCCAGGGAACAGGGAGCTCCTACGAGCAGTACTTC	CASSQGTGSSYEQYF
TRBV3-1/TRBV3-2	TRBJ1-2	16	NA	NA	TGTGCCAGCAGCCAAGAAATTACAGGGCTGATAGGAGGCTACACCTTC	CASSQEITGLIGGYTF